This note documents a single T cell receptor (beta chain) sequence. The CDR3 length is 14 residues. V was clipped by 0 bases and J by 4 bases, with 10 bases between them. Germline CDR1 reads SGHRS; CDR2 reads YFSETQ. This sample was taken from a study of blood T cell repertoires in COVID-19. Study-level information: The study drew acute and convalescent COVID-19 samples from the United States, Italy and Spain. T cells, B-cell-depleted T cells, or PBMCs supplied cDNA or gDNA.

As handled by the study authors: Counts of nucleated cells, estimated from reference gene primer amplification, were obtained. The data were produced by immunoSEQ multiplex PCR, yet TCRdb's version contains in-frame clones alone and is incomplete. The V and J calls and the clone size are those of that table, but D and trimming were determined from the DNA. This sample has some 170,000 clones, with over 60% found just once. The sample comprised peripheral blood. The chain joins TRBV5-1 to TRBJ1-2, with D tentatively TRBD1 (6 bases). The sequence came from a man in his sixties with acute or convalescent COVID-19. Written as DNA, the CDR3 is TGCGCCAGCAGCTTGGATGCAGGGGCCTATGGCTACACCTTC. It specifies CASSLDAGAYGYTF. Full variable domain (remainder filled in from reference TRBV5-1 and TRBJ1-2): KAGVTQTPRYLIKTRGQQVTLSCSPISGHRSVSWYQQTPGQGLQFLFEYFSETQRNKGNFPGRFSGRQFSNSRSEMNVSTLELGDSALYLCASSLDAGAYGYTFGSGTRLTVV.